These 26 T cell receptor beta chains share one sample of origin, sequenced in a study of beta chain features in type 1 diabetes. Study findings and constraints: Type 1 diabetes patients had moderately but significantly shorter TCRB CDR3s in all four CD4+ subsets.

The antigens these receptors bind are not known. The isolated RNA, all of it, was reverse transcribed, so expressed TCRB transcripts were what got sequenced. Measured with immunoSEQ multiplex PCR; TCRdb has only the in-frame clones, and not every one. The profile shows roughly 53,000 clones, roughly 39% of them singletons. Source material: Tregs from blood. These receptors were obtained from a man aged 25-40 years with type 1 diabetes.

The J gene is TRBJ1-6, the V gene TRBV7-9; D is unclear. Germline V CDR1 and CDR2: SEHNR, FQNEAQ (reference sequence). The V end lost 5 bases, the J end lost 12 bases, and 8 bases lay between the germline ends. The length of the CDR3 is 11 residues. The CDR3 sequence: CASSEPGPLHF. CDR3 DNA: TGTGCCAGCAGCGAACCAGGACCCCTCCACTTT.

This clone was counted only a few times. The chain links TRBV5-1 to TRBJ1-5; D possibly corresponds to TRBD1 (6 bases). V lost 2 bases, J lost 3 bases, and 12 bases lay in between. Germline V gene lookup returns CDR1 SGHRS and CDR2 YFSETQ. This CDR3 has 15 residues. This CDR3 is CASSFNGQNNQPQHF. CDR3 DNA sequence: TGCGCCAGCAGCTTCAATGGACAGAACAATCAGCCCCAGCATTTT.

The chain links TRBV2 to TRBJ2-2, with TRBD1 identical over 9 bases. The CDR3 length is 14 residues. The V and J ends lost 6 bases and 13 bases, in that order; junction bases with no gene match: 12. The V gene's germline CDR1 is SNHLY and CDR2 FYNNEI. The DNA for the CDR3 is TGTGCCAGCAGGGACAGGGGAGTCGTCGGGCGGCTGTTTTTT. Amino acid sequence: CASRDRGVVGRLFF.

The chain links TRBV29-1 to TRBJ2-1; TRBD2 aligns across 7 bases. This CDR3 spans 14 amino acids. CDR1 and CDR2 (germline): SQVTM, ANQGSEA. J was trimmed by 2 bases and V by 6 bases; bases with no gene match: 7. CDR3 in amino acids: CSVLLALPYNEQFF. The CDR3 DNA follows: TGCAGCGTCTTACTAGCGTTACCCTACAATGAGCAGTTCTTC.

The CDR3 protein is CATRGTGKFNEQFF. For the CDR3, the DNA is TGTGCCACCAGGGGGACAGGGAAGTTCAATGAGCAGTTCTTC. The chain combines TRBV15 with TRBJ2-1; 9 bases fit TRBD1. The CDR3 runs 14 residues. Germline lookup yields CDR1 LNHNV and CDR2 YYDKDF (reference sequence). Trimming removed 6 bases from V and 6 bases from J; junction bases left unmatched: 6. Full variable domain (rest looked up from reference TRBV15 and TRBJ2-1): DAMVIQNPRYQVTQFGKPVTLSCSQTLNHNVMYWYQQKSSQAPKLLFHYYDKDFNNEADTPDNFQSRRPNTSFCFLDIRSPGLGDTAMYLCATRGTGKFNEQFFGPGTRLTVL.

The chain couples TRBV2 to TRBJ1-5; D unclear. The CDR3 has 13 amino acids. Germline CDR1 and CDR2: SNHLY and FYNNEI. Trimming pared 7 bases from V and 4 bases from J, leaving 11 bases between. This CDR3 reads CASNEGGNQPQHF. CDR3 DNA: TGTGCCAGCAACGAGGGAGGGAATCAGCCCCAGCATTTT.

CDR3 coding DNA: TGTGCCAGCAGCAGATCGGACAGGGTGAACACTGAAGCTTTCTTT. Translating gives CASSRSDRVNTEAFF. This chain joins TRBV7-2 and TRBJ1-1; 8 bases are shared with TRBD1. With V trimmed by 5 bases and J by 0 bases, 5 bases remained unmatched. This CDR3 has 15 amino acids. CDR1 and CDR2 (germline): SGHTA, FQGNSA.

CDR3 nucleotides: TGCGCCAGCAGCTTGGCGTTAGGGACAGGGTACAATGAGCAGTTCTTC. Translating it yields CASSLALGTGYNEQFF. V is TRBV5-1 and J is TRBJ2-1, with 9 bases fitting TRBD1. Per the germline V gene, CDR1 is SGHRS and CDR2 is YFSETQ. This CDR3 has 16 residues. V was pared by 0 bases and J by 4 bases, with 5 bases of the junction left unmatched.

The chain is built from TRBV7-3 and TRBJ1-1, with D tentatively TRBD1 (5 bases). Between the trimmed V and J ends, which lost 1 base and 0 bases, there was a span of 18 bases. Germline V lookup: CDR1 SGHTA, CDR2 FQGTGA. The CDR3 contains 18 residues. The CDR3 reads CASSLIPTDTHMNTEAFF. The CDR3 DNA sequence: TGTGCCAGCAGCTTAATCCCCACGGACACACACATGAACACTGAAGCTTTCTTT.

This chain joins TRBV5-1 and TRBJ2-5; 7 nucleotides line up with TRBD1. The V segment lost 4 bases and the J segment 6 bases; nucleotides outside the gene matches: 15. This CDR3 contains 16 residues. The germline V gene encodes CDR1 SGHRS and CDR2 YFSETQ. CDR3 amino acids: CASSEVVGGAEKTQYF. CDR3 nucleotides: TGCGCCAGCAGCGAGGTGGTAGGGGGCGCGGAAAAGACCCAGTACTTC.

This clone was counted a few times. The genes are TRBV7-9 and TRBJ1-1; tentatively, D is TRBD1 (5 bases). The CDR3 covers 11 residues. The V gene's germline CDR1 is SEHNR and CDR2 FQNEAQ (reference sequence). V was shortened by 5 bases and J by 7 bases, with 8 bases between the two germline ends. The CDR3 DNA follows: TGTGCCAGCAGCGGGGGGTATGAAGCTTTCTTT. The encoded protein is CASSGGYEAFF.

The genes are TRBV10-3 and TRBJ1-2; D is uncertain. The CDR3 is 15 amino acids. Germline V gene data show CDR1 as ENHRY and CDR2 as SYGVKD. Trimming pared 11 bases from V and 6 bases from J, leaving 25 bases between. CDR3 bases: TGTGCCGTCAAGGCTCGGACGGGCAGCGGGGATGGCTACACCTTC. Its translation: CAVKARTGSGDGYTF.

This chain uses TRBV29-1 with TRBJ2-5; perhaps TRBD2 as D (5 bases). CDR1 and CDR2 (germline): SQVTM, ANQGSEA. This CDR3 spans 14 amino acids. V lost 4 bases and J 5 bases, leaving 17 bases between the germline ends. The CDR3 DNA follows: TGCAGCGTTGGGAGGCCGCAAGGTTGGGAGACCCAGTACTTC. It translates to CSVGRPQGWETQYF.

CDR3: CASSPQGGYTF. CDR3 DNA: TGTGCCAGCAGCCCGCAGGGTGGCTACACCTTC. J is TRBJ1-2 and V is TRBV28, with D tentatively TRBD1 (5 bases). Trimming shortened V by 6 bases and J by 7 bases, and 9 bases separated the two germline ends. The CDR3 has 11 amino acids. The germline V gene has CDR1 MDHEN and CDR2 SYDVKM.

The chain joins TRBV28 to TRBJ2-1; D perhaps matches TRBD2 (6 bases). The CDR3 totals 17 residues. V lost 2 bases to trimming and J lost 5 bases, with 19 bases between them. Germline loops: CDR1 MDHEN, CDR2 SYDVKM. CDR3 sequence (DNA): TGTGCCAGCAGTTTACTCATTGAGACTAGAAGTAACAATGAGCAGTTCTTC. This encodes CASSLLIETRSNNEQFF.

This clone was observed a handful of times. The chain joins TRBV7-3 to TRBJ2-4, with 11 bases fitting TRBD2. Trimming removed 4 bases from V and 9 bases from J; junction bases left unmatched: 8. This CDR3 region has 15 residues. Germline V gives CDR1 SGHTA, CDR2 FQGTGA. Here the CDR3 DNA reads TGTGCCAGCAGCTCAGGGACTAGCGGAGGGGGCATTCAGTACTTC. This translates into CASSSGTSGGGIQYF.

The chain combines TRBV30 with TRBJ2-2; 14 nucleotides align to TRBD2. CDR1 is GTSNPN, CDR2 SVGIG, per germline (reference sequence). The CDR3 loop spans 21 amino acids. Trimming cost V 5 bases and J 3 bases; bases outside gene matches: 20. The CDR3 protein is CAWGTPSTRLAGGPDTGELFF. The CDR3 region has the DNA TGTGCCTGGGGCACCCCCTCCACTCGACTAGCGGGAGGGCCAGACACCGGGGAGCTGTTTTTT.

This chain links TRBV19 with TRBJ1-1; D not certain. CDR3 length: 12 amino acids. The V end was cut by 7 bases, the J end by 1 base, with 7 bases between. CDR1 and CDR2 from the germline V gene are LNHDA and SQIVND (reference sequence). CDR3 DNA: TGTGCCAGTAAGGACTCGAACACTGAAGCTTTCTTT. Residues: CASKDSNTEAFF.

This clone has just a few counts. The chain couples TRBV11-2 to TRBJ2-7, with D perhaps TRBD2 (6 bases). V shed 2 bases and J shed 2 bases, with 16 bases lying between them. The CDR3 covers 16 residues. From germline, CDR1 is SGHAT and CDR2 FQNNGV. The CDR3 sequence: CASSLRGTVNPYEQYF. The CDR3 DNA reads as TGTGCCAGCAGCTTACGCGGGACGGTGAATCCCTACGAGCAGTACTTC.

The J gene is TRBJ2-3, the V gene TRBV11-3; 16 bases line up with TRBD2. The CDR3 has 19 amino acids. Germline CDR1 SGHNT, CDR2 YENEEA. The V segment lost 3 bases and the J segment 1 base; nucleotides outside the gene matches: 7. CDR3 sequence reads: CASSLGLAGGPVGTDTQYF. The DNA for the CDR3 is TGTGCCAGCAGCTTGGGACTAGCGGGAGGGCCGGTGGGCACAGATACGCAGTATTTT.

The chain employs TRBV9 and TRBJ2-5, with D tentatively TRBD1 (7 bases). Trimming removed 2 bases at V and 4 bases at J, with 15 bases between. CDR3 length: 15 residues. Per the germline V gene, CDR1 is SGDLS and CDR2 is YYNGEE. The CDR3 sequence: CASSVGTQGGETQYF. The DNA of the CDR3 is TGTGCCAGCAGCGTCGGGACTCAGGGGGGAGAGACCCAGTACTTC.

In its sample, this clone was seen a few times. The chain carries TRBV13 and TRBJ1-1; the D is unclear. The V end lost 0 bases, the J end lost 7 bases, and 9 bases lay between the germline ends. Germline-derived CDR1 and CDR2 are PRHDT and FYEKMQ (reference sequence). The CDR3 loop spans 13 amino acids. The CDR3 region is CASSLGQLNEAFF. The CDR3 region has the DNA TGTGCCAGCAGCTTAGGACAGTTAAATGAAGCTTTCTTT.

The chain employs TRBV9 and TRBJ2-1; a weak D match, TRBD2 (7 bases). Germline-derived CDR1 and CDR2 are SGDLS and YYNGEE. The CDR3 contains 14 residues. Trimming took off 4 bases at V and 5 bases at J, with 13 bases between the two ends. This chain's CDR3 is CASSHSGDNNEQFF. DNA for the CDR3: TGTGCCAGCAGCCACAGCGGGGACAACAATGAGCAGTTCTTC.

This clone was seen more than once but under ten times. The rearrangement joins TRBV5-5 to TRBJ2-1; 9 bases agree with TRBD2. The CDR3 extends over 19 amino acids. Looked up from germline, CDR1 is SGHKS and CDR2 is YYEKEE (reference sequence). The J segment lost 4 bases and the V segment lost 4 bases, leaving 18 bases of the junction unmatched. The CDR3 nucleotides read TGTGCCAGCAGCCCGGAGGGTAGGATCCGGACTAGCGTTTACAATGAGCAGTTCTTC. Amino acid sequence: CASSPEGRIRTSVYNEQFF.

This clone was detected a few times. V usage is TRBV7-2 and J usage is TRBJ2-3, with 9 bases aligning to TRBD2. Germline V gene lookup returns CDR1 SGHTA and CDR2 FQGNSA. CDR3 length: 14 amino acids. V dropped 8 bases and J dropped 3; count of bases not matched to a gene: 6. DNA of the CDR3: TGTGCCAGCGATAGCGGGAGCGGGACAGATACGCAGTATTTT. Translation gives CASDSGSGTDTQYF.

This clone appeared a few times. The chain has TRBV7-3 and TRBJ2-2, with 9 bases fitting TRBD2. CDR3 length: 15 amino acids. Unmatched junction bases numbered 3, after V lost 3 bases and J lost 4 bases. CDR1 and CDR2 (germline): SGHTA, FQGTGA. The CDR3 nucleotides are TGTGCCAGCAGCTTGGCGGGAGGGGTCACCGGGGAGCTGTTTTTT. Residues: CASSLAGGVTGELFF.